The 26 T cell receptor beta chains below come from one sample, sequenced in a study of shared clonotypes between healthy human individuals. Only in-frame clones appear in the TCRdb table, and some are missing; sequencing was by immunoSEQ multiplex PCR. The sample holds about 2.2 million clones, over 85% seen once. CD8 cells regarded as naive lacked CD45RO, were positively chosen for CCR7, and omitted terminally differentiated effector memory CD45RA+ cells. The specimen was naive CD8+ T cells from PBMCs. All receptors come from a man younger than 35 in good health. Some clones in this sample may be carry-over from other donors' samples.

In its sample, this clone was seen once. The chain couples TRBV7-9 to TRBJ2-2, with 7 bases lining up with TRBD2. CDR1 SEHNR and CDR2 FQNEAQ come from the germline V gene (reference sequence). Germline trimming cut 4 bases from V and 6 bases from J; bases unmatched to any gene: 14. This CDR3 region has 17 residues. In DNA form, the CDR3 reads TGTGCCAGCAGCTCTCACCCCGGGGGAGGGCGGGCCGGGGAGCTGTTTTTT. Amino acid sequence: CASSSHPGGGRAGELFF.

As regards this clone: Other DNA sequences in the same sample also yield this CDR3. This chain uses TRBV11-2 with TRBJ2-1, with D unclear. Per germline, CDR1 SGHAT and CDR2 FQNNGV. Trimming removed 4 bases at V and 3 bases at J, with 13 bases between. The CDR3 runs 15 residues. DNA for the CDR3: TGTGCCAGCAGCTCCCGGCGTAGCAGCTACAATGAGCAGTTCTTC. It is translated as CASSSRRSSYNEQFF.

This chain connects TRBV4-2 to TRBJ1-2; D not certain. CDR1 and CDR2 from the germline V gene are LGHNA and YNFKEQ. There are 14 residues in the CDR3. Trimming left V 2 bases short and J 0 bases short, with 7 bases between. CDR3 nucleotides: TGTGCCAGCAGCCAATCCACGTCTAACTATGGCTACACCTTC. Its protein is CASSQSTSNYGYTF.

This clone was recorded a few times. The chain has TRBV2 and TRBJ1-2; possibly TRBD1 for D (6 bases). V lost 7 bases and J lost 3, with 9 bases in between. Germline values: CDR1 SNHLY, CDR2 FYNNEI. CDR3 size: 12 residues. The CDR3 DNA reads TGTGCCAGCACGGGGGGCGACTATGGCTACACCTTC. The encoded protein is CASTGGDYGYTF.

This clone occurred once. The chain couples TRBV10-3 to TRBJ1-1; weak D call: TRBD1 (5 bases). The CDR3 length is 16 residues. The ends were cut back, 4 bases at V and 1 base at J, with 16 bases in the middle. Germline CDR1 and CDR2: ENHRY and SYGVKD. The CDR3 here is CAISGALGGSNTEAFF. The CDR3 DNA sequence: TGTGCCATCAGTGGGGCACTGGGGGGATCGAACACTGAAGCTTTCTTT.

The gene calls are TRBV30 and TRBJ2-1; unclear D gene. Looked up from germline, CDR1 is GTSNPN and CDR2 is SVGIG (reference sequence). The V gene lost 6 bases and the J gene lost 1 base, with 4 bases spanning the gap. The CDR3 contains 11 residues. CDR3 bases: TGTGCCTGTGGGTCCTACAATGAGCAGTTCTTC. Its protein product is CACGSYNEQFF.

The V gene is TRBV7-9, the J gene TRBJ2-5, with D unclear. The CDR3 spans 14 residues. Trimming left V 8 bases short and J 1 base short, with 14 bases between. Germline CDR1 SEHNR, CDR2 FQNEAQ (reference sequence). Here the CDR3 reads CASAETGSQETQYF. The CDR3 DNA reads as TGTGCCAGCGCAGAGACGGGTTCCCAAGAGACCCAGTACTTC.

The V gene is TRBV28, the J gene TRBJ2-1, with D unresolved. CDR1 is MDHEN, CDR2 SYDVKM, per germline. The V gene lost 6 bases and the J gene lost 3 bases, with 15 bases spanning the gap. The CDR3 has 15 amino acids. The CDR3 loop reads CASRLNSPFYNEQFF. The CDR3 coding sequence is TGTGCCAGCAGACTCAACAGCCCTTTCTACAATGAGCAGTTCTTC.

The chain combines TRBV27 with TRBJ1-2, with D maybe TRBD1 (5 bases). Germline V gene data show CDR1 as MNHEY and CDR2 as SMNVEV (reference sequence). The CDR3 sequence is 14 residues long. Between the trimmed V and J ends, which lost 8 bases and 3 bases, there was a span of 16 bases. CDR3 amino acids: CASRSGRPHYGYTF. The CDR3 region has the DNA TGTGCCAGCCGATCGGGACGTCCTCACTATGGCTACACCTTC.

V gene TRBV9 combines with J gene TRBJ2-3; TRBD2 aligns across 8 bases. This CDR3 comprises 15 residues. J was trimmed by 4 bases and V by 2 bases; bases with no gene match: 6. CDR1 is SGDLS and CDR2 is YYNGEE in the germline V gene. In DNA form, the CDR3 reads TGTGCCAGCAGCGTGAGGACTAGCCGAGCAGATACGCAGTATTTT. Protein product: CASSVRTSRADTQYF. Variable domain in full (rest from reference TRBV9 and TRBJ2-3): DSGVTQTPKHLITATGQRVTLRCSPRSGDLSVYWYQQSLDQGLQFLIQYYNGEERAKGNILERFSAQQFPDLHSELNLSSLELGDSALYFCASSVRTSRADTQYFGPGTRLTVL.

CDR3 DNA: TGTGCCTGGGGGGAGGGGTATACTACCTACGAGCAGTACTTC. This sequence encodes CAWGEGYTTYEQYF. The chain is built from TRBV30 and TRBJ2-7; 7 nucleotides line up with TRBD2. The CDR3 length is 14 residues. After removal of 5 bases from V and 2 bases from J, the junction contained 9 bases not matched to a gene. Looked up from germline, CDR1 is GTSNPN and CDR2 is SVGIG (reference sequence).

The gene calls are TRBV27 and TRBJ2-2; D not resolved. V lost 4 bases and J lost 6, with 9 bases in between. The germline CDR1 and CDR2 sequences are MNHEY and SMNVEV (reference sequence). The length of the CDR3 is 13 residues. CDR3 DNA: TGTGCCAGCAGTTATGGCGGCGCCGGGGAGCTGTTTTTT. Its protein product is CASSYGGAGELFF.

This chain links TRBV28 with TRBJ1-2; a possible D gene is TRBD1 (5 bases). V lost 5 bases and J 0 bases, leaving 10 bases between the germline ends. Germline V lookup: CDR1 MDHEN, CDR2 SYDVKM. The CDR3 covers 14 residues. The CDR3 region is CASSARGPNYGYTF. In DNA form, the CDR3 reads TGTGCCAGCAGTGCGAGGGGCCCTAACTATGGCTACACCTTC.

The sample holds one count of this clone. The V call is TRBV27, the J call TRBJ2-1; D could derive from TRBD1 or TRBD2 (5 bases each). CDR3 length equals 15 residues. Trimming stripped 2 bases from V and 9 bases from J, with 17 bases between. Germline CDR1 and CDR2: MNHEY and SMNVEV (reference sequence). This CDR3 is CASSLGTGTHSEQFF. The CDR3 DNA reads TGTGCCAGCAGTTTAGGAACCGGGACCCACAGTGAGCAGTTCTTC.

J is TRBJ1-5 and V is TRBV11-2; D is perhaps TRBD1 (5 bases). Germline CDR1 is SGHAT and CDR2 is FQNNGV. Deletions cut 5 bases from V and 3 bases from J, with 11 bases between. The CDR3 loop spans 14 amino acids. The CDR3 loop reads CASSPGTANQPQHF. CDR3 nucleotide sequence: TGTGCCAGCAGCCCGGGGACCGCCAATCAGCCCCAGCATTTT. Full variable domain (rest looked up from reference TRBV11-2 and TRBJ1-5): EAGVAQSPRYKIIEKRQSVAFWCNPISGHATLYWYQQILGQGPKLLIQFQNNGVVDDSQLPKDRFSAERLKGVDSTLKIQPAKLEDSAVYLCASSPGTANQPQHFGDGTRLSIL.

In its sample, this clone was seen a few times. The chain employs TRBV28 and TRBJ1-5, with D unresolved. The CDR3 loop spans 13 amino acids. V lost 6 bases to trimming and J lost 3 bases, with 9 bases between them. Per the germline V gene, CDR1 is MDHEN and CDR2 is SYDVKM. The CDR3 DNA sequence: TGTGCCAGCAGGCCCACAGTCAATCAGCCCCAGCATTTT. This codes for CASRPTVNQPQHF.

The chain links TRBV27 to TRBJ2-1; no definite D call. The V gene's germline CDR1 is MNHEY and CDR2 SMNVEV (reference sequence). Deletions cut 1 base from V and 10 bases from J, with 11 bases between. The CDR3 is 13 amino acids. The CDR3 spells CASSLLSGEEQFF. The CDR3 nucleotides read TGTGCCAGCAGTTTATTATCGGGTGAAGAGCAGTTCTTC.

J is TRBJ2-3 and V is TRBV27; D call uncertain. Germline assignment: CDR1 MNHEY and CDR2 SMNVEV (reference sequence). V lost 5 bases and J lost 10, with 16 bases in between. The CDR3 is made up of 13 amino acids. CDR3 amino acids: CASSQASRGAQYF. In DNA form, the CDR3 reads TGTGCCAGCAGTCAAGCTTCACGAGGTGCGCAGTATTTT.

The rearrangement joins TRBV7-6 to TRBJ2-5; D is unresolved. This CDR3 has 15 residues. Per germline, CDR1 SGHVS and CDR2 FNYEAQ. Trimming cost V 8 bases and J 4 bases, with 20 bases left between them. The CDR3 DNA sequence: TGTGCCAGCTCGAGCTTCTCAGCCCACCCAGAGACCCAGTACTTC. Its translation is CASSSFSAHPETQYF.

CDR3 nucleotide sequence: TGTGCCAGCAGCTTAGGGTGGGGCGGGACGGCCACCTACGAGCAGTACTTC. Its protein product is CASSLGWGGTATYEQYF. V and J are TRBV7-8 and TRBJ2-7, with a tentative D call TRBD2 (6 bases). Per the germline V gene, CDR1 is SGHVS and CDR2 is FQNEAQ. V lost 1 base, J lost 2 bases, and 18 bases lay in between. This CDR3 contains 17 residues.

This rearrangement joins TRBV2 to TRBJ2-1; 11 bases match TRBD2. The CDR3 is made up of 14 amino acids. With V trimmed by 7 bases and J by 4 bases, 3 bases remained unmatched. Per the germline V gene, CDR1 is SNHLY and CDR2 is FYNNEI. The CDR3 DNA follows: TGTGCCAGCATGGGACTAGCGGAATACAATGAGCAGTTCTTC. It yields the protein CASMGLAEYNEQFF.

CDR3 DNA: TGTGCCAGCAGCCAAGATGGGACAGGCTACAATGAGCAGTTCTTC. Amino acids: CASSQDGTGYNEQFF. The chain links TRBV14 to TRBJ2-1; TRBD1 matches at 8 bases. The CDR3 loop spans 15 amino acids. From germline, CDR1 is SGHDN and CDR2 FVKESK. J gave up 3 bases and V 0 bases, and 1 base lay outside the gene matches. The full variable domain, in which reference TRBV14 and TRBJ2-1 provide the parts outside the CDR3, is EAGVTQFPSHSVIEKGQTVTLRCDPISGHDNLYWYRRVMGKEIKFLLHFVKESKQDESGMPNNRFLAERTGGTYSTLKVQPAELEDSGVYFCASSQDGTGYNEQFFGPGTRLTVL.

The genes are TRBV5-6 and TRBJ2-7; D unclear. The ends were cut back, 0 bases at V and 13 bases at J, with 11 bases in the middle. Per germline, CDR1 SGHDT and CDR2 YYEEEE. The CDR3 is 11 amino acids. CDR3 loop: CASSLGLVEYF. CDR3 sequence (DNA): TGTGCCAGCAGCTTGGGACTGGTGGAATACTTC.

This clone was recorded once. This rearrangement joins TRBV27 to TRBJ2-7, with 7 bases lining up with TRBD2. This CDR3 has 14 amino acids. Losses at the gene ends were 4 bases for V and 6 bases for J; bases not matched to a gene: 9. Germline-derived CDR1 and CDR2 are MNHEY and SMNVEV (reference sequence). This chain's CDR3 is CASSSLTPGGEQYF. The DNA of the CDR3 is TGTGCCAGCAGTTCCCTAACCCCGGGGGGCGAGCAGTACTTC.

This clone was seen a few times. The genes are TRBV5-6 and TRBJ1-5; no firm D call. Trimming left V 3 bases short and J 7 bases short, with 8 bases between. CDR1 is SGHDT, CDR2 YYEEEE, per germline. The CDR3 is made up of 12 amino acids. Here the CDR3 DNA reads TGTGCCAGCAGCTCTGGACGGCAGCCCCAGCATTTT. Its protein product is CASSSGRQPQHF.

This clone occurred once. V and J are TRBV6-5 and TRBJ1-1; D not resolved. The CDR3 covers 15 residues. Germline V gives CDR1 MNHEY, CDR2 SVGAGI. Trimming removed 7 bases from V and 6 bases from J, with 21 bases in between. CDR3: CASTLPTASPAEAFF. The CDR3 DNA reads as TGTGCCAGCACGTTACCAACGGCCTCTCCCGCTGAAGCTTTCTTT.